This T cell receptor beta chain was recovered during a study of cytomegalovirus exposure and HLA in healthy donors. Study-wide points: It has been reported that TCR beta sequences accurately predicted the HLA-A and HLA-B alleles of most subjects. Roughly uniform sequencing depth across donors was assumed, possibly incorrectly.

PCR involved 60 Vbeta and 13 Jbeta primers. Profiling relied on immunoSEQ multiplex PCR, and the TCRdb table lists in-frame clones only, not all of them. The sample shows 130,000 or so clones, 65% to 80% of them seen only once. V lost 3 bases and J 2 bases, leaving 8 bases between the germline ends. The CDR3 runs to 13 residues. CDR1 and CDR2 from the germline V gene are SQVTM and ANQGSEA. With regard to this clone: No antigen is known for it.

The chain has TRBV29-1 and TRBJ2-1; tentative D call: TRBD1 (5 bases). This clonotype originated in a woman aged 18-35 years in good health and CMV-seronegative. Sequenced input: PBMCs. The CDR3 sequence: CSVDRAAYNEQFF. The CDR3 region has the DNA TGCAGCGTTGACAGGGCGGCCTACAATGAGCAGTTCTTC.